The 13 T cell receptor beta chains reported below all come from one sample, sequenced in a study of long-term antiretroviral therapy in people with HIV. An immunoSEQ assay, version v3.0, was performed at survey level. The repertoire was sequenced with immunoSEQ multiplex PCR; TCRdb's copy has only in-frame clones and lacks some. The sample contains about 24,000 clones, about 91% of which appear only once. The sequenced sample was unsorted PBMCs, obtained 1.8 years before starting antiretroviral therapy. The receptors derive from a man aged 50 or older with HIV.

This chain connects TRBV2 to TRBJ2-3, with D uncertain. Trimming shortened V by 4 bases and J by 6 bases, and 14 bases separated the two germline ends. Germline V gene lookup returns CDR1 SNHLY and CDR2 FYNNEI. The length of the CDR3 is 14 residues. CDR3 loop: CASSAKETWDTQYF. The CDR3 nucleotides are TGTGCCAGCAGTGCAAAGGAAACTTGGGATACGCAGTATTTT.

V usage is TRBV18 and J usage is TRBJ1-1, with a tentative D call TRBD1 (6 bases). The CDR3 covers 14 residues. The ends were cut back, 4 bases at V and 4 bases at J, with 13 bases in the middle. Germline V gene sequence: CDR1 KGHSH, CDR2 LQKENI. The CDR3 loop is CASSQNRAFTEAFF. The CDR3 DNA is TGTGCCAGCTCACAGAACAGGGCCTTCACTGAAGCTTTCTTT.

The chain carries TRBV7-9 and TRBJ2-5, with 10 positions matching TRBD2. Germline V gene lookup returns CDR1 SEHNR and CDR2 FQNEAQ (reference sequence). CDR3 length: 16 amino acids. J was trimmed by 4 bases and V by 4 bases; bases with no gene match: 9. The CDR3 reads CASSSSAGGFLETQYF. The DNA for the CDR3 is TGTGCCAGCAGCTCCTCAGCGGGGGGGTTTTTAGAGACCCAGTACTTC.

This clone was recorded a few times. The genes are TRBV2 and TRBJ1-2; D is unclear. The ends were cut back, 5 bases at V and 5 bases at J, with 9 bases in the middle. The germline V gene has CDR1 SNHLY and CDR2 FYNNEI. CDR3 size: 12 residues. In DNA, the CDR3 is TGTGCCAGCAGTCTGACGTCGTATGGCTACACCTTC. Residues: CASSLTSYGYTF.

V gene TRBV6-5 combines with J gene TRBJ2-3; D not certain. The CDR3 spans 13 residues. The V gene lost 2 bases and the J gene lost 1 base, with 4 bases spanning the gap. Germline lookup yields CDR1 MNHEY and CDR2 SVGAGI. CDR3 sequence: CASSYVRTDTQYF. CDR3 nucleotide sequence: TGTGCCAGCAGTTACGTCCGCACAGATACGCAGTATTTT.

The V gene is TRBV7-9, the J gene TRBJ1-4; maybe TRBD1 (6 bases). This CDR3 comprises 17 residues. The germline V gene encodes CDR1 SEHNR and CDR2 FQNEAQ (reference sequence). The V end was cut by 6 bases, the J end by 7 bases, with 24 bases between. In DNA, the CDR3 is TGTGCCAGCAGACCGCTACCAGGGGACCACTTAAGTGAAAAACTGTTTTTT. As protein: CASRPLPGDHLSEKLFF.

This sequence joins TRBV4-3 and TRBJ1-3; D gene uncertain. Trimming cost V 0 bases and J 1 base, with 13 bases left between them. CDR1 and CDR2 (germline): LGHNA, YSLEER. CDR3 length: 17 residues. CDR3 nucleotide sequence: TGCGCCAGCAGCCAAGATTCGTACACAATTTCTGGAAACACCATATATTTT. Residues: CASSQDSYTISGNTIYF.

The genes are TRBV5-5 and TRBJ1-1, with TRBD1 as a possible D gene (5 bases). V dropped 3 bases and J dropped 3 bases, with 12 bases sitting between them. The CDR3 is 14 amino acids. Germline V gene sequence: CDR1 SGHKS, CDR2 YYEKEE (reference sequence). As DNA, the CDR3 is TGTGCCAGCAGCTGGGAGGGGCGGGACACTGAAGCTTTCTTT. Its protein product is CASSWEGRDTEAFF.

The CDR3 bases are TGTGCCAGCAGCCCCTGGACTAGCGGAAGCTACGAGCAGTACTTC. Amino acids: CASSPWTSGSYEQYF. The chain joins TRBV7-9 to TRBJ2-7, with TRBD2 matching over 10 bases. CDR3 length equals 15 residues. Germline V gives CDR1 SEHNR, CDR2 FQNEAQ (reference sequence). Unmatched junction bases numbered 7, after V lost 5 bases and J lost 3 bases.

The chain links TRBV18 to TRBJ2-1; 10 bases fit TRBD2. With V trimmed by 5 bases and J by 4 bases, 5 bases remained unmatched. Germline CDR1 reads KGHSH; CDR2 reads LQKENI. The CDR3 spans 15 residues. The CDR3, as DNA: TGTGCCAGCTCATCGACTAGCGGGTCTTACAATGAGCAGTTCTTC. Translated, it gives CASSSTSGSYNEQFF.

The rearrangement links TRBV10-3 to TRBJ2-5; 9 bases fit TRBD2. V lost 10 bases and J lost 5; bases outside the gene matches: 11. Germline values: CDR1 ENHRY, CDR2 SYGVKD. This CDR3 is built from 14 residues. CDR3 amino acids: CATQGSSGTETQYF. CDR3 bases: TGTGCCACACAAGGCTCTAGCGGGACTGAGACCCAGTACTTC.

The sample holds one count of this clone. The gene calls are TRBV18 and TRBJ2-3, with TRBD2 as a possible D gene (5 bases). Trimming stripped 2 bases from V and 3 bases from J, with 9 bases between. This CDR3 has 14 residues. Germline CDR1 and CDR2: KGHSH and LQKENI. The CDR3 DNA reads TGTGCCAGCTCACCAATTCCGGGAACAGATACGCAGTATTTT. Amino acid sequence: CASSPIPGTDTQYF.

The chain combines TRBV2 with TRBJ2-2; maybe TRBD2 (5 bases). CDR1 SNHLY and CDR2 FYNNEI come from the germline V gene. Trimming cost V 4 bases and J 0 bases, with 9 bases left between them. This CDR3 spans 15 amino acids. For the CDR3, the DNA is TGTGCCAGCAGTGTTAGCGAATCGAACACCGGGGAGCTGTTTTTT. It translates to CASSVSESNTGELFF. Complete variable domain (other parts from reference TRBV2 and TRBJ2-2): EPEVTQTPSHQVTQMGQEVILRCVPISNHLYFYWYRQILGQKVEFLVSFYNNEISEKSEIFDDQFSVERPDGSNFTLKIRSTKLEDSAMYFCASSVSESNTGELFFGEGSRLTVL.